A single sample is the source of the 21 T cell receptor beta chains below, sequenced in a study of blood T cell repertoires in COVID-19. Using immunoSEQ multiplex PCR, the repertoire was profiled, and TCRdb retains in-frame clones only, with some absent. The data hold around 260,000 clones, with roughly 90% observed a single time. Sequencing used peripheral blood. These receptors came from a man aged 30 to 39 with active or convalescent COVID-19.

The V and J genes are TRBV4-2 and TRBJ2-7, with 7 bases fitting TRBD2. Germline V gives CDR1 LGHNA, CDR2 YNFKEQ. The CDR3 runs 17 residues. V dropped 0 bases and J dropped 0; count of bases not matched to a gene: 8. The CDR3 here is CASSQEGLAEGSYEQYF. DNA for the CDR3: TGTGCCAGCAGCCAAGAAGGGCTAGCGGAGGGCTCCTACGAGCAGTACTTC.

This chain links TRBV5-6 with TRBJ1-2; no firm D call. The CDR3 is 14 amino acids. The germline CDR1 and CDR2 sequences are SGHDT and YYEEEE. With 4 bases removed from V and 13 bases from J, the gap between germline ends came to 23 bases. The CDR3 sequence: CASSGLSFVEVSTF. The CDR3 DNA reads TGTGCCAGCAGCGGCTTAAGTTTCGTGGAGGTGAGCACCTTC. The full variable domain, completed using reference TRBV5-6 and TRBJ1-2, is DAGVTQSPTHLIKTRGQQVTLRCSPKSGHDTVSWYQQALGQGPQFIFQYYEEEERQRGNFPDRFSGHQFPNYSSELNVNALLLGDSALYLCASSGLSFVEVSTFGSGTRLTVV.

The rearrangement links TRBV3-1 (or the pseudogene TRBV3-2) to TRBJ1-4, with D unclear. The germline V and J ends were trimmed by 1 base and 7 bases, with 7 bases remaining between them. CDR1 and CDR2 (germline): LGHDT, YNNKEL (reference sequence). CDR3 length: 13 residues. The CDR3 DNA follows: TGTGCCAGCAGCCAAGTCCCGGGTGAAAAACTGTTTTTT. This gives the protein CASSQVPGEKLFF.

The chain combines TRBV7-9 with TRBJ2-1, with 7 bases that match TRBD2. The CDR3 contains 16 residues. With 5 bases clipped from V and 8 bases from J, the junction kept 15 bases outside the gene matches. Germline V gene sequence: CDR1 SEHNR, CDR2 FQNEAQ (reference sequence). The CDR3 reads CASSPTGTTVRDEQFF. The CDR3 DNA sequence: TGTGCCAGCAGCCCGACTGGGACTACCGTCCGTGATGAGCAGTTCTTC.

This rearrangement joins TRBV6-9 to TRBJ1-1; 10 nucleotides match TRBD1. The V segment lost 6 bases and the J segment 3 bases; nucleotides outside the gene matches: 10. Germline V lookup: CDR1 MNHGY, CDR2 SVAAGI. The length of the CDR3 is 16 residues. The CDR3 bases are TGTGCCAGCAGCCTGATCGACAGGGGGCGCCACACTGAAGCTTTCTTT. Its protein is CASSLIDRGRHTEAFF.

The chain uses TRBV10-3 and TRBJ2-7; D gene uncertain. V was clipped by 4 bases and J by 6 bases, with 10 bases between them. Per the germline V gene, CDR1 is ENHRY and CDR2 is SYGVKD. The CDR3 runs to 12 residues. This CDR3 reads CAISGPMSEQYF. As DNA, the CDR3 is TGTGCCATCAGTGGCCCTATGAGCGAGCAGTACTTC.

In this sample, this clone turned up a few times. The rearrangement uses TRBV3-1 (or the pseudogene TRBV3-2) and TRBJ2-7, with 11 positions matching TRBD1. Germline V gives CDR1 LGHDT, CDR2 YNNKEL (reference sequence). Trimming cost V 4 bases and J 2 bases; bases outside gene matches: 7. There are 16 residues in the CDR3. The DNA for the CDR3 is TGTGCCAGCAGCCCAGGACAGGGGGCCGATACCTACGAGCAGTACTTC. It translates to CASSPGQGADTYEQYF.

The CDR3 bases are TGTGCCAGCACTGGCAACACTGAAGCTTTCTTT. Residues: CASTGNTEAFF. V is TRBV6-6 and J is TRBJ1-1; no clear D. CDR3 length: 11 amino acids. The ends were cut back, 7 bases at V and 2 bases at J, with 5 bases in the middle. Germline V CDR1 and CDR2: MNHNY, SVGAGI (reference sequence).

This clone was seen only a few times. V gene TRBV6-1 combines with J gene TRBJ1-5; D not certain. Per the germline V gene, CDR1 is MNHNS and CDR2 is SASEGT. Trimming took 2 bases from V and 6 from J, leaving 11 bases between them. CDR3 size: 14 residues. CDR3 DNA sequence: TGTGCCAGCAGTGAAAAGCCCGTGAGTCAGCCCCAGCATTTT. Its translation: CASSEKPVSQPQHF.

The chain combines TRBV5-6 with TRBJ1-2; 7 bases match TRBD1. The CDR3 length is 13 residues. Germline values: CDR1 SGHDT, CDR2 YYEEEE. With V trimmed by 4 bases and J by 7 bases, 7 bases remained unmatched. In DNA form, the CDR3 reads TGTGCCAGCAGCCGACAGGGAACGGGTGGCTACACCTTC. Translation gives CASSRQGTGGYTF.

CDR3 in amino acids: CASSVRGPLLSMNTEAFF. The CDR3 nucleotides are TGCGCCAGCAGCGTGAGGGGGCCACTTCTGAGTATGAACACTGAAGCTTTCTTT. The genes are TRBV4-1 and TRBJ1-1, with TRBD1 matching over 7 bases. Germline V gene sequence: CDR1 MGHRA, CDR2 YSYEKL. The junction had 15 bases not matched to a gene; V was cut back by 5 bases and J by 0 bases. This CDR3 spans 18 amino acids.

V gene TRBV9 combines with J gene TRBJ1-6; 7 positions agree with TRBD1. Trimming took 3 bases from V and 14 from J; bases not matched to a gene: 11. In germline, CDR1 is SGDLS, CDR2 YYNGEE. The length of the CDR3 is 14 residues. The CDR3 nucleotides are TGTGCCAGCAGCGCGGACACAGGGGTTCTAACCCTCCACTTT. Protein product: CASSADTGVLTLHF.

This clone has only a few counts. The chain recombines TRBV5-4 with TRBJ2-5, with D perhaps matching TRBD1 (5 bases). The CDR3 is 12 amino acids. Germline V gene data show CDR1 as SGHNT and CDR2 as YYREEE (reference sequence). V lost 7 bases and J 5 bases, leaving 12 bases between the germline ends. The CDR3 bases are TGTGCCAGCTTCAGGGATTCCGAGACCCAGTACTTC. Residues: CASFRDSETQYF.

The chain carries TRBV2 and TRBJ1-2; D unresolved. V was pared by 3 bases and J by 4 bases, with 15 bases between. The germline V gene has CDR1 SNHLY and CDR2 FYNNEI. The CDR3 spans 15 residues. Written as DNA, the CDR3 is TGTGCCAGCAGTGATATTCCGCGATCCGGCTATGGCTACACCTTC. It encodes CASSDIPRSGYGYTF.

V usage is TRBV2 and J usage is TRBJ2-3, with D unclear. The V gene lost 4 bases and the J gene lost 5 bases, with 13 bases spanning the gap. The germline V gene has CDR1 SNHLY and CDR2 FYNNEI. The CDR3 is made up of 14 amino acids. This CDR3 reads CASSGYSVGDTQYF. CDR3 coding DNA: TGTGCCAGCAGTGGGTACTCTGTTGGAGATACGCAGTATTTT.

The genes are TRBV7-3 and TRBJ2-5; 14 nucleotides agree with TRBD2. Germline trimming cut 5 bases from V and 3 bases from J; bases unmatched to any gene: 5. The length of the CDR3 is 16 residues. CDR1 is SGHTA, CDR2 FQGTGA, per germline. CDR3 sequence: CASSMTSGGAEETQYF. The CDR3 DNA reads as TGTGCCAGCAGCATGACTAGCGGGGGGGCGGAAGAGACCCAGTACTTC.

This chain connects TRBV6-4 to TRBJ2-2; tentative D call: TRBD2 (5 bases). The CDR3 contains 14 residues. V lost 6 bases, J lost 4 bases, and 12 bases lay in between. Germline CDR1 and CDR2: MRHNA and SNTAGT. The CDR3 DNA is TGTGCCAGCAGAAGAGCTAGCTCCACCGGGGAGCTGTTTTTT. Translating gives CASRRASSTGELFF.

The rearrangement joins TRBV27 to TRBJ2-1, with D possibly being TRBD2 (7 bases). The V gene lost 1 base and the J gene lost 5 bases, with 12 bases spanning the gap. CDR1 is MNHEY and CDR2 is SMNVEV in the germline V gene (reference sequence). The CDR3 sequence is 15 residues long. The CDR3 spells CASSLLGGEHNEQFF. The CDR3 DNA reads as TGTGCCAGCAGTTTATTAGGGGGGGAGCACAATGAGCAGTTCTTC.

The chain carries TRBV2 and TRBJ2-2; D perhaps matches TRBD2 (6 bases). CDR1 and CDR2 from the germline V gene are SNHLY and FYNNEI. This CDR3 region has 15 residues. The V end was cut by 1 base, the J end by 7 bases, with 13 bases between. CDR3 DNA: TGTGCCAGCAGTGAAGAGCTAGCGATTAACGGGGAGCTGTTTTTT. It specifies CASSEELAINGELFF.

This chain connects TRBV24-1 to TRBJ1-6, with D uncertain. The CDR3 sequence is 13 residues long. Germline CDR1 and CDR2: KGHDR and SFDVKD. Trimming took 12 bases from V and 7 from J, leaving 15 bases between them. The CDR3 loop is CAPQDFLNSPLHF. CDR3 nucleotide sequence: TGTGCCCCCCAGGACTTCTTAAATTCACCCCTCCACTTT.

The chain combines TRBV2 with TRBJ2-5, with D maybe TRBD2 (5 bases). CDR1 SNHLY and CDR2 FYNNEI come from the germline V gene. Trimming removed 0 bases at V and 3 bases at J, with 8 bases between. CDR3 size: 14 residues. The CDR3 protein is CASSEAAREETQYF. Here the CDR3 DNA reads TGTGCCAGCAGTGAAGCTGCGAGGGAAGAGACCCAGTACTTC.